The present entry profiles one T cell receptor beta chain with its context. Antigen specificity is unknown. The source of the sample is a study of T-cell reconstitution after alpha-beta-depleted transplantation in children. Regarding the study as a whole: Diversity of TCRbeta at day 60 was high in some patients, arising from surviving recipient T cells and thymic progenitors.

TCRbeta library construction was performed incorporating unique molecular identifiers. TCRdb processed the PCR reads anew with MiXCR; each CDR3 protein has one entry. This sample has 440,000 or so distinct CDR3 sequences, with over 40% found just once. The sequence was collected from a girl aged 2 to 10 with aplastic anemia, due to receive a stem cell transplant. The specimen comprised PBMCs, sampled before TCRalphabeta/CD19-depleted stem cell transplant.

The CDR3 is CAISESGRTGRETQYF. CDR3 nucleotide sequence: TGTGCCATCAGTGAGTCAGGGAGAACCGGGCGAGAGACCCAGTACTTC. The chain joins TRBV10-3 to TRBJ2-5; D might be TRBD2 (5 bases). Germline CDR1 ENHRY, CDR2 SYGVKD. The CDR3 is 16 residues long. Deletions cut 0 bases from V and 4 bases from J, with 15 bases between.